The 27 T cell receptor beta chains reported below all come from one sample, sequenced in a study of Ad26.COV2.S vaccination and SARS-CoV-2 variants. Documented treatment: 15 to 20 received Ad26.COV2.S at low or high dose, single or two shots; about 5 received placebo; per-sample allocation not given. Sampling took place 63 days after the first vaccine or placebo injection. Sequenced by immunoSEQ multiplex PCR; TCRdb stores in-frame clones only, minus some. The sample carries more than 400,000 clones, roughly 90% recorded once. Sequences were derived from peripheral blood, sampled in a trial of Ad26.COV2.S vaccine versus placebo. These receptors all come from a person aged 18-65 years who received the Ad26.COV2.S COVID-19 vaccine or a placebo.

The genes are TRBV27 and TRBJ2-7; D not certain. Trimming left V 6 bases short and J 8 bases short, with 23 bases between. The CDR3 spans 15 residues. CDR1 MNHEY and CDR2 SMNVEV come from the germline V gene (reference sequence). The CDR3 sequence is CASRRGWNSEFKQYF. The CDR3 bases are TGTGCCAGCAGGCGCGGCTGGAACAGCGAATTCAAGCAGTACTTC.

This rearrangement joins TRBV10-2 to TRBJ1-5; D not resolved. The length of the CDR3 is 14 residues. The V end was cut by 4 bases, the J end by 3 bases, with 10 bases between. Germline V gene lookup returns CDR1 WSHSY and CDR2 SAAADI. The CDR3 sequence is CASSGSGFNQPQHF. CDR3 nucleotides: TGCGCCAGCAGTGGGTCGGGGTTCAATCAGCCCCAGCATTTT.

CDR3 region: CASSQRGGQGYNEQFF. CDR3 in DNA: TGTGCCAGCAGCCAAAGAGGGGGACAGGGATACAATGAGCAGTTCTTC. V and J are TRBV3-1 (or the pseudogene TRBV3-2) and TRBJ2-1, with 9 bases lining up with TRBD1. CDR1 is LGHDT, CDR2 YNNKEL, per germline (reference sequence). The CDR3 runs to 16 residues. Trimming removed 2 bases from V and 4 bases from J; junction bases left unmatched: 6.

The V call is TRBV7-9, the J call TRBJ1-1; D is perhaps TRBD1 (6 bases). The CDR3 is 16 residues long. Germline CDR1 SEHNR, CDR2 FQNEAQ (reference sequence). Deletions cut 2 bases from V and 0 bases from J, with 13 bases between. Written as DNA, the CDR3 is TGTGCCAGCAGCTTACCCAGAGGGGGGATGAACACTGAAGCTTTCTTT. Residues: CASSLPRGGMNTEAFF.

This chain joins TRBV6-5 and TRBJ1-1; 7 bases match TRBD1. Germline loops: CDR1 MNHEY, CDR2 SVGAGI. J gave up 2 bases and V 0 bases, and 3 bases lay outside the gene matches. This CDR3 is 15 amino acids long. The DNA of the CDR3 is TGTGCCAGCAGTTACTCCGGGACAGCCAACACTGAAGCTTTCTTT. Protein sequence: CASSYSGTANTEAFF.

This chain connects TRBV18 to TRBJ1-1, with a tentative D call TRBD1 (6 bases). V was trimmed by 2 bases and J by 1 base, leaving 26 bases between them. Germline values: CDR1 KGHSH, CDR2 LQKENI. The CDR3 spans 20 residues. The DNA of the CDR3 is TGTGCCAGCTCACCAAATACGCTCCCCGGGACATCTGATAAGAACACTGAAGCTTTCTTT. Protein product: CASSPNTLPGTSDKNTEAFF.

V is TRBV11-2 and J is TRBJ1-1; D unresolved. Germline V gene lookup returns CDR1 SGHAT and CDR2 FQNNGV. The CDR3 length is 15 residues. Trimming cost V 4 bases and J 2 bases, with 14 bases left between them. The CDR3 here is CASSSGVAGNTEAFF. CDR3 DNA: TGTGCCAGCAGCTCGGGCGTGGCAGGCAACACTGAAGCTTTCTTT.

This chain uses TRBV29-1 with TRBJ2-3; 8 nucleotides match TRBD1. V lost 2 bases to trimming and J lost 4 bases; unmatched junction nucleotides: 8. The germline gives CDR1 SQVTM, CDR2 ANQGSEA. CDR3 length equals 15 residues. The CDR3 coding sequence is TGCAGCGTTGAAAATGACAGGGGAGGCCCAGATACGCAGTATTTT. Protein: CSVENDRGGPDTQYF.

V is TRBV18 and J is TRBJ2-7, with TRBD1 as a possible D gene (8 bases). Looked up from germline, CDR1 is KGHSH and CDR2 is LQKENI. The germline V and J ends were trimmed by 2 bases and 5 bases, with 13 bases remaining between them. This CDR3 is built from 14 residues. CDR3: CASSPNTGGDEQYF. In DNA form, the CDR3 reads TGTGCCAGCTCACCAAATACAGGGGGGGACGAGCAGTACTTC.

This chain's CDR3 is CASSFLPRRGLTGNTIYF. The CDR3 region has the DNA TGTGCCAGCAGCTTTTTACCCAGACGGGGGCTTACTGGAAACACCATATATTTT. The chain employs TRBV7-2 and TRBJ1-3, with a weak D call TRBD1 (6 bases). Germline-derived CDR1 and CDR2 are SGHTA and FQGNSA. Trimming cost V 3 bases and J 2 bases, with 20 bases left between them. CDR3 size: 18 residues. Looking up the rest from reference TRBV7-2 and TRBJ1-3 gives the full variable domain: GAGVSQSPSNKVTEKGKDVELRCDPISGHTALYWYRQSLGQGLEFLIYFQGNSAPDKSGLPSDRFSAERTGGSVSTLTIQRTQQEDSAVYLCASSFLPRRGLTGNTIYFGEGSWLTVV.

V usage is TRBV6-4 and J usage is TRBJ2-3; D unclear. This CDR3 is 15 amino acids long. Trimming left V 0 bases short and J 0 bases short, with 7 bases between. Germline CDR1 reads MRHNA; CDR2 reads SNTAGT. The CDR3 bases are TGTGCCAGCAGTGACTCAGGGATTAGCACAGATACGCAGTATTTT. Translation gives CASSDSGISTDTQYF.

V and J are TRBV19 and TRBJ2-7, with 9 bases that match TRBD1. The length of the CDR3 is 15 residues. After removal of 3 bases from V and 5 bases from J, the junction contained 8 bases not matched to a gene. Germline CDR1 reads LNHDA; CDR2 reads SQIVND (reference sequence). CDR3: CASSIDWDRVNEQYF. For the CDR3, the DNA is TGTGCCAGTAGTATCGATTGGGACAGGGTGAACGAGCAGTACTTC.

V is TRBV7-9 and J is TRBJ2-7; 11 bases align to TRBD1. This CDR3 comprises 15 residues. CDR1 is SEHNR, CDR2 FQNEAQ, per germline (reference sequence). V lost 5 bases, J lost 4 bases, and 7 bases stayed unmatched. The CDR3 DNA reads TGTGCCAGCAGCGATTCCGGACAGGGGGCATACGAGCAGTACTTC. It yields the protein CASSDSGQGAYEQYF.

The chain employs TRBV6-5 and TRBJ1-1; maybe TRBD1 (5 bases). The germline V gene encodes CDR1 MNHEY and CDR2 SVGAGI. The V gene lost 0 bases and the J gene lost 1 base, with 12 bases spanning the gap. The CDR3 runs to 16 residues. Here the CDR3 reads CASSYSTSGANTEAFF. CDR3 bases: TGTGCCAGCAGTTACTCGACTAGTGGGGCGAACACTGAAGCTTTCTTT.

The chain is built from TRBV19 and TRBJ1-6, with TRBD1 matching over 7 bases. This CDR3 contains 13 residues. Germline CDR1 LNHDA, CDR2 SQIVND (reference sequence). The ends lost 8 bases at V and 11 bases at J; junction bases unmatched: 9. The CDR3 loop reads CASWPRTGAPLHF. As DNA, the CDR3 is TGTGCCAGTTGGCCCCGGACAGGAGCACCCCTCCACTTT.

This chain uses TRBV6-5 with TRBJ1-4, with TRBD1 matching over 8 bases. This CDR3 contains 14 residues. V shed 8 bases and J 4 bases; nucleotides not matched to a gene: 6. The germline V gene has CDR1 MNHEY and CDR2 SVGAGI. The CDR3 DNA reads as TGTGCCAGCTTAAGGACAGGGCTTAATGAAAAACTGTTTTTT. This sequence encodes CASLRTGLNEKLFF.

V is TRBV29-1 and J is TRBJ2-5, with a tentative D call TRBD2 (6 bases). The V and J ends lost 1 base and 4 bases respectively, with 13 bases between them. This CDR3 contains 14 residues. CDR1 and CDR2 (germline): SQVTM, ANQGSEA. The CDR3 here is CSVEVPGRGETQYF. In nucleotides, the CDR3 is TGCAGCGTTGAAGTTCCGGGGCGGGGAGAGACCCAGTACTTC.

The chain combines TRBV11-2 with TRBJ2-1, with D possibly matching TRBD2 (6 bases). CDR3 length: 19 residues. Between the trimmed V and J ends, which lost 4 bases and 4 bases, there was a span of 26 bases. The germline V gene has CDR1 SGHAT and CDR2 FQNNGV. CDR3 sequence reads: CASSSGSGVPVFEYNEQFF. Here the CDR3 DNA reads TGTGCCAGCAGCTCCGGCTCGGGGGTCCCCGTCTTCGAATACAATGAGCAGTTCTTC.

This chain links TRBV19 with TRBJ2-7; D gene uncertain. Trimming left V 3 bases short and J 2 bases short, with 11 bases between. Germline CDR1 and CDR2: LNHDA and SQIVND (reference sequence). There are 14 residues in the CDR3. The CDR3: CASSITGGPYEQYF. The DNA for the CDR3 is TGTGCCAGTAGTATTACGGGCGGACCCTACGAGCAGTACTTC.

The rearrangement joins TRBV19 to TRBJ1-5, with D unresolved. V gave up 7 bases and J gave up 0 bases, with 13 bases separating them. The CDR3 consists of 15 residues. The germline V gene encodes CDR1 LNHDA and CDR2 SQIVND (reference sequence). The CDR3 loop reads CASNPGGFSNQPQHF. CDR3 sequence (DNA): TGTGCCAGTAACCCCGGCGGGTTTAGCAATCAGCCCCAGCATTTT.

This sequence joins TRBV7-2 and TRBJ2-7; the D gene could be TRBD1 or TRBD2 (5 bases each). Germline CDR1 and CDR2: SGHTA and FQGNSA. Trimming cost V 4 bases and J 0 bases, with 7 bases left between them. This CDR3 comprises 13 residues. The CDR3 reads CASSWGTSYEQYF. The CDR3 DNA reads as TGTGCCAGCAGCTGGGGGACCTCCTACGAGCAGTACTTC. Full variable domain (missing parts from reference TRBV7-2 and TRBJ2-7): GAGVSQSPSNKVTEKGKDVELRCDPISGHTALYWYRQSLGQGLEFLIYFQGNSAPDKSGLPSDRFSAERTGGSVSTLTIQRTQQEDSAVYLCASSWGTSYEQYFGPGTRLTVT.

This chain uses TRBV6-6 with TRBJ1-1; possibly TRBD1 for D (5 bases). V lost 6 bases to trimming and J lost 1 base, with 9 bases between them. The V gene's germline CDR1 is MNHNY and CDR2 SVGAGI (reference sequence). The CDR3 consists of 13 residues. CDR3 residues: CASSRQPNTEAFF. The CDR3 region has the DNA TGTGCCAGCAGCCGACAGCCGAACACTGAAGCTTTCTTT.

J is TRBJ1-2 and V is TRBV30, with 7 nucleotides matching TRBD1. Germline assignment: CDR1 GTSNPN and CDR2 SVGIG (reference sequence). CDR3 length: 12 residues. V was pared by 5 bases and J by 8 bases, with 8 bases of the junction left unmatched. DNA for the CDR3: TGTGCCTGGGGGGGGGACAGTTTGGGCTACACCTTC. Translating it yields CAWGGDSLGYTF.

The J gene is TRBJ2-7, the V gene TRBV4-3; TRBD2 is a possible D gene (6 bases). V gave up 4 bases and J gave up 0 bases, with 10 bases separating them. This CDR3 has 14 residues. CDR1 and CDR2 from the germline V gene are LGHNA and YSLEER. CDR3 loop: CASSPFGGSYEQYF. The CDR3 DNA reads TGCGCCAGCAGCCCCTTCGGGGGCTCCTACGAGCAGTACTTC.

The chain carries TRBV5-1 and TRBJ2-5, with TRBD2 as a possible D gene (6 bases). Trimming removed 4 bases at V and 11 bases at J, with 15 bases between. Germline V gene data show CDR1 as SGHRS and CDR2 as YFSETQ. The CDR3 has 12 amino acids. DNA of the CDR3: TGCGCCAGCAGCCCAGACCCCGGGGGACAGTACTTC. It specifies CASSPDPGGQYF.

This clone appeared a few times. The V gene is TRBV27, the J gene TRBJ1-2; 10 bases are shared with TRBD1. This CDR3 has 13 residues. V lost 5 bases and J lost 6; bases outside the gene matches: 3. Germline values: CDR1 MNHEY, CDR2 SMNVEV (reference sequence). CDR3 sequence reads: CASSGTGVDGYTF. CDR3 DNA sequence: TGTGCCAGCAGTGGGACAGGGGTGGATGGCTACACCTTC.

This clone was observed once. The chain joins TRBV4-3 to TRBJ2-7; tentative D call: TRBD1 (6 bases). V was pared by 0 bases and J by 2 bases, with 11 bases between. The CDR3 contains 15 residues. The germline CDR1 and CDR2 sequences are LGHNA and YSLEER. The chain's CDR3 is CASSQDRSGAYEQYF. In nucleotides, the CDR3 is TGCGCCAGCAGCCAAGATAGGTCAGGGGCCTACGAGCAGTACTTC.